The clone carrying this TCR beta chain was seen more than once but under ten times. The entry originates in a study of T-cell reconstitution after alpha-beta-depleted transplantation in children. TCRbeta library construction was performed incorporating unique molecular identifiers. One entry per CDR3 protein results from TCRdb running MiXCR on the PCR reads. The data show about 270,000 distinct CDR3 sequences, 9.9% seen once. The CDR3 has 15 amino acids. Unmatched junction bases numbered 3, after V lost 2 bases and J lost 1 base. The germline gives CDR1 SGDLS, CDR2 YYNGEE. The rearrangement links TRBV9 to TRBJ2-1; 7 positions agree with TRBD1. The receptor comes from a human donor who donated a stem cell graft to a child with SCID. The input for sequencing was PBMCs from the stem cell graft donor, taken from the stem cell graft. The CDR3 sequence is CASSVRDSSYNEQFF. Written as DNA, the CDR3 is TGTGCCAGCAGCGTTAGGGACAGTTCCTACAATGAGCAGTTCTTC.